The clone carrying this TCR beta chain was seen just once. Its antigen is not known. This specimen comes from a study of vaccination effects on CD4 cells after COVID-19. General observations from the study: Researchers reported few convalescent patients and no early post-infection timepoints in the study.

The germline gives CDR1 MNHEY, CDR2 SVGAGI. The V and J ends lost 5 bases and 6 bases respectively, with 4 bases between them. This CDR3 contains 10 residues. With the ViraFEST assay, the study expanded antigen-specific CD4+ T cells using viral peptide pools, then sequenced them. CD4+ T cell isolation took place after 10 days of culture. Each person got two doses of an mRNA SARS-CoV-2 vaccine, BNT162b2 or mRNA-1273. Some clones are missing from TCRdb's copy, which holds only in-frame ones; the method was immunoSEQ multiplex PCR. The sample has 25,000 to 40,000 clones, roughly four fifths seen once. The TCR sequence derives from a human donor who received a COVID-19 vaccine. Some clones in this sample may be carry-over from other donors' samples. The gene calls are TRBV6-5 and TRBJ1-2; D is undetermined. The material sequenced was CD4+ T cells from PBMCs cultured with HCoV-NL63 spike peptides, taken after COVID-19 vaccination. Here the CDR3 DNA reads TGTGCCAGCAGTCGAAATGGCTACACCTTC. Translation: CASSRNGYTF.